This TCR beta chain appears in the sequencing data of a study of T cells after yellow fever vaccination. This clonotype was found a few times. Each CDR3 protein gets one entry after TCRdb re-called the 5' RACE reads with MiXCR. Of about 580,000 distinct CDR3 sequences in the sample, about a sixth were seen once. There are 17 residues in the CDR3. The V end was cut by 4 bases, the J end by 6 bases, with 19 bases between. CDR1 is SEHNR, CDR2 FQNEAQ, per germline (reference sequence). Source: PBMCs, taken 4 to 6 days after the first yellow fever vaccination. The source is a man aged 18-30 years who received the YFV17D yellow fever vaccine. The V call is TRBV7-9, the J call TRBJ1-6, with a possible D match to TRBD1 (5 bases). The CDR3 loop reads CASSSLKFQGINSPLHF. The CDR3, as DNA: TGTGCCAGCAGCTCACTCAAATTCCAGGGTATTAATTCACCCCTCCACTTT. Filled out from reference TRBV7-9 and TRBJ1-6, the complete variable domain reads DTGVSQNPRHKITKRGQNVTFRCDPISEHNRLYWYRQTLGQGPEFLTYFQNEAQLEKSRLLSDRFSAERPKGSFSTLEIQRTEQGDSAMYLCASSSLKFQGINSPLHFGNGTRLTVT.